Here is one T cell receptor (beta chain) with its context. PCR primers comprised 60 Vbeta and 13 Jbeta primers. Method: immunoSEQ multiplex PCR; TCRdb's copy keeps in-frame clones and lacks some. The sample lists about 150,000 clones; about 80% were seen once. The CDR3 contains 16 residues. Germline CDR1 reads SGHDT; CDR2 reads YYEEEE. V gave up 0 bases and J gave up 0 bases; unmatched junction bases: 1. This entry belongs to a study of cytomegalovirus exposure and HLA in healthy donors. Sample: PBMCs. The receptor was isolated from a woman in her 50s in good health and CMV-seropositive. The gene calls are TRBV5-6 and TRBJ2-3; the match to TRBD2 covers 10 bases. The CDR3 sequence is CASSLGAGGSTDTQYF. The CDR3 DNA sequence: TGTGCCAGCAGCTTGGGAGCGGGGGGGAGCACAGATACGCAGTATTTT.